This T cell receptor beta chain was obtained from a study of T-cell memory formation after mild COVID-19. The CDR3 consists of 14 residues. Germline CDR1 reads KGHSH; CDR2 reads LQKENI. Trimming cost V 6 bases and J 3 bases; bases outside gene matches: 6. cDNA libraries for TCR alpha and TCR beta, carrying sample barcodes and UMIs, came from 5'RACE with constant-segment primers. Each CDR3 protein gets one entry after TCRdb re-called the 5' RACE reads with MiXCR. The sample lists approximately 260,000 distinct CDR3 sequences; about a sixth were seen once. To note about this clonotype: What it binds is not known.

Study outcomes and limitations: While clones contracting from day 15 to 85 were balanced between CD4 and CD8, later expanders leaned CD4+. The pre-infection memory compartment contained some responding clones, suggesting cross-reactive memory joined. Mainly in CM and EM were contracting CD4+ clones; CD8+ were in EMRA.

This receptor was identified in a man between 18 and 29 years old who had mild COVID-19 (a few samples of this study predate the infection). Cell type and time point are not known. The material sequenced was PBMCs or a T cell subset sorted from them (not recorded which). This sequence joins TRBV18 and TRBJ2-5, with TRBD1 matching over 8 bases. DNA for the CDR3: TGTGCCAGCTCTGAAGACAGGGGCAAAGAGACCCAGTACTTC. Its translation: CASSEDRGKETQYF.